Below, 30 T cell receptor beta chains from the same sample are listed, as sequenced in a study of T cells in Graves' hyperthyroidism and ophthalmopathy. Authors of the study amplified TCR beta CDR3 regions from RNA transcripts. A first-round RT-PCR of the TCR CDR3 used the HTBI primer set. One entry per CDR3 protein, called by TCRdb with MiXCR from the multiplex PCR reads. The sample has over 300,000 distinct CDR3 sequences; over 11% are singletons. Sequencing was carried out using blood. These receptors all come from a woman aged 55 to 70 with Graves' hyperthyroidism.

This clonotype was detected ten times or more. This chain joins TRBV24-1 and TRBJ2-5; TRBD1 might be the D (6 bases). Trimming shortened V by 4 bases and J by 4 bases, and 18 bases separated the two germline ends. Germline CDR1 is KGHDR and CDR2 is SFDVKD. The CDR3 is 16 residues long. CDR3 sequence reads: CATSDYGTPWAETQYF. The CDR3 DNA reads as TGTGCCACCAGTGACTACGGGACACCTTGGGCAGAGACCCAGTACTTC.

This chain connects TRBV10-3 to TRBJ2-1, with TRBD2 matching over 9 bases. This CDR3 has 14 amino acids. Germline V gene sequence: CDR1 ENHRY, CDR2 SYGVKD. The J segment lost 14 bases and the V segment lost 0 bases, leaving 8 bases of the junction unmatched. The CDR3 reads CAISESSLAGREFF. DNA of the CDR3: TGTGCCATCAGTGAGTCGTCGCTAGCGGGAAGGGAGTTCTTC.

The V call is TRBV2, the J call TRBJ1-2; D might be TRBD1 (5 bases). CDR1 is SNHLY, CDR2 FYNNEI, per germline. Deletions cut 8 bases from V and 3 bases from J, with 19 bases between. The CDR3 extends over 15 amino acids. The CDR3 DNA follows: TGTGCCAGCTGGGGACCGGGACGATCTGACTATGGCTACACCTTC. Translation: CASWGPGRSDYGYTF.

At least ten counts were recorded for this clonotype. Sequence at one end of the junction differs from germline and may be a read error. The chain uses TRBV2 and TRBJ2-3; D unclear. Per the germline V gene, CDR1 is SNHLY and CDR2 is FYNNEI. CDR3 length: 13 amino acids. The CDR3 reads CASIEVIPDPQYF. The CDR3 region has the DNA TGTGCCAGCATCGAGGTGATCCCAGATCCGCAGTATTTT.

This clonotype appeared many times. This chain links TRBV20-1 with TRBJ2-3; 9 nucleotides align to TRBD1. There are 15 residues in the CDR3. Germline V gene data show CDR1 as DFQATT and CDR2 as SNEGSKA (reference sequence). V lost 2 bases to trimming and J lost 3 bases; unmatched junction nucleotides: 6. This CDR3 is CSARPRDRDTDTQYF. For the CDR3, the DNA is TGCAGTGCTAGACCTCGGGACAGGGATACAGATACGCAGTATTTT.

Only a few counts were recorded for this clonotype. The chain couples TRBV5-1 to TRBJ1-3, with 7 bases that match TRBD1. The V and J ends lost 4 bases and 6 bases, in that order; junction bases with no gene match: 7. Germline CDR1 is SGHRS and CDR2 is YFSETQ. The CDR3 runs 14 residues. The CDR3 loop reads CASSVRGQLNTIYF. CDR3 DNA sequence: TGCGCCAGCAGCGTGAGGGGACAGTTAAACACCATATATTTT.

This clonotype was recorded a few times. The V call is TRBV11-2, the J call TRBJ1-6; D possibly corresponds to TRBD1 (6 bases). Germline V gives CDR1 SGHAT, CDR2 FQNNGV. Trimming pared 6 bases from V and 5 bases from J, leaving 8 bases between. The CDR3 contains 13 residues. The CDR3 sequence is CASSWTDNSPLHF. The CDR3 DNA is TGTGCCAGCAGTTGGACAGATAATTCACCCCTCCACTTT.

V is TRBV7-9 and J is TRBJ1-1; D might be TRBD1 (6 bases). CDR1 and CDR2 (germline): SEHNR, FQNEAQ (reference sequence). V was shortened by 0 bases and J by 5 bases, with 16 bases between the two germline ends. This CDR3 is 16 amino acids long. The CDR3 spells CASSLAGTGLETEAFF. In nucleotides, the CDR3 is TGTGCCAGCAGCTTAGCCGGAACAGGGCTAGAGACTGAAGCTTTCTTT.

The chain is built from TRBV12-3 or TRBV12-4 and TRBJ2-1; TRBD2 aligns across 10 bases. The CDR3 sequence is 16 residues long. V lost 7 bases and J lost 9; bases outside the gene matches: 15. The CDR3 DNA is TGTGCCAGCACCCACCGACGGACTAGCGGTCAAGGTGAGCAGTTCTTC. It specifies CASTHRRTSGQGEQFF.

This clonotype has at least ten counts. J is TRBJ2-3 and V is TRBV2; 8 bases match TRBD1. The CDR3 spans 15 residues. From germline, CDR1 is SNHLY and CDR2 FYNNEI. V gave up 6 bases and J gave up 1 base; unmatched junction bases: 6. The CDR3 nucleotides are TGTGCCAGCAGAGGTGGACAGGGCCGCACAGATACGCAGTATTTT. This encodes CASRGGQGRTDTQYF.

This clonotype occurred a few times. A much bigger clone sits one base away, suggesting this may be a read error. The rearrangement links TRBV6-1 to TRBJ1-2; TRBD1 is a possible D gene (5 bases). The length of the CDR3 is 13 residues. V dropped 0 bases and J dropped 4 bases, with 6 bases sitting between them. Germline V gene lookup returns CDR1 MNHNS and CDR2 SASEGT. CDR3 sequence reads: CASSEAGTYGYTF. DNA of the CDR3: TGTGCCAGCAGTGAAGCAGGGACCTATGGCTACACCTTC.

The V call is TRBV30, the J call TRBJ1-6, with D unresolved. From germline, CDR1 is GTSNPN and CDR2 SVGIG (reference sequence). The CDR3 covers 13 residues. Trimming stripped 3 bases from V and 10 bases from J, with 13 bases between. In nucleotides, the CDR3 is TGTGCCTGGAGCGCTTCCAGGCTATCACCCCTCCACTTT. As protein: CAWSASRLSPLHF. Looking up the rest from reference TRBV30 and TRBJ1-6 gives the full variable domain: SQTIHQWPATLVQPVGSPLSLECTVEGTSNPNLYWYRQAAGRGLQLLFYSVGIGQISSEVPQNLSASRPQDRQFILSSKKLLLSDSGFYLCAWSASRLSPLHFGNGTRLTVT.

The CDR3 protein is CSVEAGTSGGGVMINEQFF. In nucleotides, the CDR3 is TGCAGCGTTGAAGCCGGGACTAGCGGGGGGGGGGTAATGATAAATGAGCAGTTCTTC. This chain uses TRBV29-1 with TRBJ2-1, with 16 bases lining up with TRBD2. V dropped 1 base and J dropped 7; count of bases not matched to a gene: 13. The CDR3 is 19 amino acids. CDR1 and CDR2 from the germline V gene are SQVTM and ANQGSEA.

This clonotype was detected ten times or more. V usage is TRBV6-1 and J usage is TRBJ2-7; perhaps TRBD2 as D (5 bases). V gave up 6 bases and J gave up 3 bases, with 12 bases separating them. The CDR3 covers 13 residues. Per the germline V gene, CDR1 is MNHNS and CDR2 is SASEGT. The CDR3 sequence is CASRAGWIYEQYF. The CDR3 DNA reads as TGTGCCAGCAGGGCGGGCTGGATCTACGAGCAGTACTTC.

In its sample, this clonotype was seen a few times. The V gene is TRBV5-4, the J gene TRBJ1-4; D unresolved. V lost 2 bases to trimming and J lost 0 bases, with 8 bases between them. The CDR3 length is 15 residues. From germline, CDR1 is SGHNT and CDR2 YYREEE (reference sequence). CDR3 loop: CASSLASTTNEKLFF. As DNA, the CDR3 is TGTGCCAGCAGCTTAGCGTCAACAACTAATGAAAAACTGTTTTTT.

This chain's CDR3 is CASSLAPRGYETQYF. The CDR3 DNA follows: TGTGCCAGCAGCTTAGCTCCCCGTGGGTATGAGACCCAGTACTTC. The chain is built from TRBV7-9 and TRBJ2-5; D is undetermined. CDR1 SEHNR and CDR2 FQNEAQ come from the germline V gene (reference sequence). V was cut by 0 bases and J by 5 bases, with 13 bases left in between. The CDR3 length is 15 residues.

This clonotype was seen repeatedly, ten times or more. V and J are TRBV2 and TRBJ2-1; perhaps TRBD1 as D (5 bases). The germline V gene encodes CDR1 SNHLY and CDR2 FYNNEI. Trimming removed 0 bases from V and 5 bases from J, with 17 bases in between. CDR3 length: 17 amino acids. The CDR3 bases are TGTGCCAGCAGTGAAGCGATCACAGGAAATTGGAACAATGAGCAGTTCTTC. This sequence encodes CASSEAITGNWNNEQFF. The full variable domain, in which reference TRBV2 and TRBJ2-1 provide the parts outside the CDR3, is EPEVTQTPSHQVTQMGQEVILRCVPISNHLYFYWYRQILGQKVEFLVSFYNNEISEKSEIFDDQFSVERPDGSNFTLKIRSTKLEDSAMYFCASSEAITGNWNNEQFFGPGTRLTVL.

Regarding this clonotype: A much larger clone lies one base from this, so it may be a read error. The chain uses TRBV6-1 and TRBJ1-1; D is uncertain. The germline V gene has CDR1 MNHNS and CDR2 SASEGT. The germline V and J ends were trimmed by 4 bases and 1 base, with 13 bases remaining between them. This CDR3 is 15 amino acids long. The DNA of the CDR3 is TGTGCCAGCAGTGTGACCCTGGCCCGGAACACTGAAGCTTTCTTT. This gives the protein CASSVTLARNTEAFF.

This clonotype has a count of ten or more. The CDR3 protein is CAWSVGGATEAFF. As DNA, the CDR3 is TGTGCCTGGAGTGTTGGGGGTGCCACTGAAGCTTTCTTT. The chain carries TRBV30 and TRBJ1-1; D might be TRBD1 (5 bases). In germline, CDR1 is GTSNPN, CDR2 SVGIG (reference sequence). Trimming cost V 0 bases and J 4 bases, with 9 bases left between them. The CDR3 sequence is 13 residues long.

The gene calls are TRBV6-1 and TRBJ2-1; D call uncertain. Germline V CDR1 and CDR2: MNHNS, SASEGT. V shed 0 bases and J shed 7 bases, with 10 bases lying between them. This CDR3 comprises 14 residues. CDR3 residues: CASSEAAIGNEQFF. The CDR3 nucleotides are TGTGCCAGCAGTGAAGCAGCCATAGGAAATGAGCAGTTCTTC.

The chain employs TRBV7-2 and TRBJ2-7, with D maybe TRBD1 (6 bases). The CDR3 sequence is 17 residues long. Germline CDR1 reads SGHTA; CDR2 reads FQGNSA. Trimming left V 6 bases short and J 3 bases short, with 24 bases between. The CDR3 DNA is TGTGCCAGCAGTTCCCCGTTCCCGTCGACAGGAAACTACGAGCAGTACTTC. It translates to CASSSPFPSTGNYEQYF.

This clonotype was counted ten times or more. The rearrangement joins TRBV6-5 to TRBJ1-1; 7 bases fit TRBD1. The CDR3 contains 14 residues. Germline CDR1 reads MNHEY; CDR2 reads SVGAGI. V was pared by 2 bases and J by 3 bases, with 3 bases of the junction left unmatched. The CDR3 is CASSYEGADTEAFF. CDR3 DNA: TGTGCCAGCAGTTACGAGGGGGCGGACACTGAAGCTTTCTTT.

This clonotype has at least ten counts. The chain joins TRBV13 to TRBJ2-7; D unresolved. This CDR3 comprises 11 residues. Trimming shortened V by 2 bases and J by 6 bases, and 5 bases separated the two germline ends. Germline CDR1 is PRHDT and CDR2 is FYEKMQ (reference sequence). The CDR3 DNA is TGTGCCAGCAGCTTAAGGCTCGAGCAGTACTTC. Translation gives CASSLRLEQYF.

The sample holds a few counts of this clonotype. A much larger clone lies a single base off, so this may be a read error. CDR3 sequence: CARRADRGAEASF. In DNA form, the CDR3 reads TGTGCCAGAAGGGCTGACAGGGGCGCTGAAGCTTCCTTT. The V gene is TRBV2, the J gene TRBJ1-1; 8 nucleotides line up with TRBD1. CDR1 is SNHLY, CDR2 FYNNEI, per germline. The CDR3 runs to 13 residues.

This chain uses TRBV5-1 with TRBJ2-1, with TRBD2 as a possible D gene (5 bases). The CDR3 runs 15 residues. CDR1 and CDR2 from the germline V gene are SGHRS and YFSETQ. The ends were cut back, 4 bases at V and 2 bases at J, with 13 bases in the middle. The CDR3 is CASSVRRKTYNEQFF. The CDR3 bases are TGCGCCAGCAGCGTGAGGAGGAAAACCTACAATGAGCAGTTCTTC. Supplemented by reference TRBV5-1 and TRBJ2-1, the full variable domain reads KAGVTQTPRYLIKTRGQQVTLSCSPISGHRSVSWYQQTPGQGLQFLFEYFSETQRNKGNFPGRFSGRQFSNSRSEMNVSTLELGDSALYLCASSVRRKTYNEQFFGPGTRLTVL.

Ten or more counts support this clonotype. The chain joins TRBV18 to TRBJ1-2; D gene uncertain. Per germline, CDR1 KGHSH and CDR2 LQKENI. The CDR3 sequence is 14 residues long. V was clipped by 9 bases and J by 3 bases, with 17 bases between them. CDR3 in DNA: TGTGCCAGTCGACTACAGATCGAGGACTATGGCTACACCTTC. Encoded protein: CASRLQIEDYGYTF.

This clonotype was found many times. The genes are TRBV6-1 and TRBJ1-2, with no clear D. Germline V gene sequence: CDR1 MNHNS, CDR2 SASEGT. V dropped 7 bases and J dropped 0 bases, with 15 bases sitting between them. This CDR3 contains 15 residues. CDR3 sequence (DNA): TGTGCCAGCAAGACTGTTACCTTAGCTAACTATGGCTACACCTTC. Protein: CASKTVTLANYGYTF.

This clonotype showed up many times. V gene TRBV11-3 combines with J gene TRBJ2-7, with 13 bases that match TRBD2. The J segment lost 3 bases and the V segment lost 1 base, leaving 6 bases of the junction unmatched. CDR3 size: 17 residues. CDR1 is SGHNT, CDR2 YENEEA, per germline. The CDR3 loop reads CASSLAGTSGANYEQYF. In nucleotides, the CDR3 is TGTGCCAGCAGCTTAGCCGGGACTAGCGGGGCCAACTACGAGCAGTACTTC.

This clonotype was observed many times. One end of the junction varies from germline; a read error may be responsible. The rearrangement joins TRBV7-9 to TRBJ2-7; 9 bases fit TRBD2. Looked up from germline, CDR1 is SEHNR and CDR2 is FQNEAQ (reference sequence). This CDR3 has 13 residues. The CDR3 DNA reads as TGTGCCAGCAGCTTAGAGGTTGCGGGAGGGAGGCACTTC. This sequence encodes CASSLEVAGGRHF.

This clonotype was counted at least ten times. This chain uses TRBV7-2 with TRBJ1-2; tentatively, D is TRBD1 (5 bases). Trimming pared 5 bases from V and 7 bases from J, leaving 14 bases between. CDR1 and CDR2 (germline): SGHTA, FQGNSA. The CDR3 is 13 amino acids. The CDR3 DNA reads as TGTGCCAGCAGCCGCATGGGACTGCCTGGCTACACCTTC. It specifies CASSRMGLPGYTF.